This TCR beta chain was profiled in a study of shared clonotypes between healthy human individuals. TCRdb's table, derived via immunoSEQ multiplex PCR, lists solely in-frame clones and lacks some. Of around 1.5 million clones in the sample, approximately 98% were seen once. The receptor's source is a man in his thirties or forties in good health. Sequenced sample: naive CD4+ T cells sorted from blood. Described subset: CD45RA+ positively selected.

The CDR3 region has the DNA TGCGCCAGCAGCCAAGATTCAGGACAGGGCTTAGGGCGAAATGAAAAACTGTTTTTT. Protein product: CASSQDSGQGLGRNEKLFF. The rearrangement uses TRBV4-1 and TRBJ1-4; TRBD1 agrees at 8 bases. The trim removed 0 bases at V and 5 bases at J, leaving 14 bases unmatched. The germline gives CDR1 MGHRA, CDR2 YSYEKL. This CDR3 has 19 amino acids.